This T cell receptor beta chain was identified in a study of blood T cells in healthy people across ages. This clonotype was detected only once. Through a sample-barcoded 5' primer and a J-beta primer mix, a second PCR was run for about 6 to 11 cycles. MiXCR, run by TCRdb on the 5' RACE reads, gives a single entry per CDR3 protein. The sample includes 870,000 or so distinct CDR3 sequences, 29% of them seen just once. The V and J ends lost 11 bases and 5 bases respectively, with 18 bases between them. Germline V gene data show CDR1 as SEHNR and CDR2 as FQNEAQ (reference sequence). The CDR3 is made up of 13 amino acids.

The rearrangement joins TRBV7-9 to TRBJ2-5; D call uncertain. The sequencing input was blood. This sequence was found in an elderly woman in good health. The CDR3 coding sequence is TGTGCCTACAGCTCCGACTTCTTGGAGACCCAGTACTTC. Its protein product is CAYSSDFLETQYF.